This is a list of T cell receptor beta chains from one sample in a study of T-cell reconstitution after alpha-beta-depleted transplantation in children. TCRdb re-called the PCR reads through MiXCR, storing one row per CDR3 protein. The sample holds about 58,000 distinct CDR3 sequences; approximately 46% are singletons and the top ten take roughly 98%. Material: PBMCs, mostly from graft donor cells, obtained 360 days after TCRalphabeta/CD19-depleted stem cell transplant. These receptors originate from a male patient younger than 18 who had a stem cell transplant for acute lymphoblastic leukemia, so the T cells may come from the graft donor. Both conserved end residues are part of each CDR3. The order of the fields is CDR3 protein, CDR3 DNA, D gene, clone size, V gene, J gene. The D gene is left open where the match is weak. Expanded clones get a size class; other rows say once, few or many, or leave the size out.

CDR3aa: CASSFGTLTGELFF; CDR3nt: TGTGCCAGCAGTTTCGGGACCCTGACCGGGGAGCTGTTTTTT; d_gene: .; abundance: few; v_gene: TRBV28; j_gene: TRBJ2-2
CDR3aa: CSVGCRQGPINQPQHF; CDR3nt: TGCAGCGTTGGGTGTAGACAGGGTCCGATCAATCAGCCCCAGCATTTT; d_gene: TRBD1; abundance: .; v_gene: TRBV29-1; j_gene: TRBJ1-5
CDR3aa: CASRLKTGRDNQPQHF; CDR3nt: TGTGCCAGCAGACTCAAGACAGGGAGAGATAATCAGCCCCAGCATTTT; d_gene: TRBD1; abundance: .; v_gene: TRBV28; j_gene: TRBJ1-5
CDR3aa: CASSSTSVQETQYF; CDR3nt: TGTGCCAGCAGCTCAACTAGCGTTCAAGAGACCCAGTACTTC; d_gene: TRBD2; abundance: few; v_gene: TRBV13; j_gene: TRBJ2-5
CDR3aa: CASSLAAGGHEQYF; CDR3nt: TGTGCCAGCAGTTTAGCAGCGGGAGGGCACGAGCAGTACTTC; d_gene: TRBD2; abundance: few; v_gene: TRBV12-3/TRBV12-4; j_gene: TRBJ2-7
CDR3aa: CASSGQLGSEQFF; CDR3nt: TGTGCCAGCAGCGGCCAATTGGGGAGTGAGCAGTTCTTC; d_gene: .; abundance: few; v_gene: TRBV9; j_gene: TRBJ2-1
CDR3aa: CASSIDLAGPGDEQFF; CDR3nt: TGTGCCAGCAGTATAGATCTAGCGGGGCCAGGGGATGAGCAGTTCTTC; d_gene: TRBD2; abundance: once; v_gene: TRBV19; j_gene: TRBJ2-1
CDR3aa: CASGTGGWDEKLFF; CDR3nt: TGTGCCAGCGGTACAGGGGGCTGGGATGAAAAACTGTTTTTT; d_gene: TRBD1; abundance: once; v_gene: TRBV27; j_gene: TRBJ1-4
CDR3aa: CSVGLAVDTQYF; CDR3nt: TGCAGCGTGGGACTAGCAGTAGATACGCAGTATTTT; d_gene: TRBD2; abundance: .; v_gene: TRBV29-1; j_gene: TRBJ2-3
CDR3aa: CASSLWDRGTEAFF; CDR3nt: TGTGCCAGCAGCTTATGGGACAGGGGGACTGAAGCTTTCTTT; d_gene: TRBD1; abundance: .; v_gene: TRBV7-8; j_gene: TRBJ1-1
CDR3aa: CASRAWGSGFEAFF; CDR3nt: TGTGCCAGCAGAGCTTGGGGATCGGGGTTTGAAGCTTTCTTT; d_gene: .; abundance: .; v_gene: TRBV5-6; j_gene: TRBJ1-1
CDR3aa: CASSGEAGLEQFF; CDR3nt: TGCGCCAGCAGCGGAGAAGCGGGCCTTGAGCAGTTCTTC; d_gene: .; abundance: .; v_gene: TRBV5-1; j_gene: TRBJ2-1
CDR3aa: CASSLGQPTGELFF; CDR3nt: TGTGCCAGCAGCTTAGGCCAGCCCACCGGGGAGCTGTTTTTT; d_gene: .; abundance: .; v_gene: TRBV7-3; j_gene: TRBJ2-2